The 25 T cell receptor beta chains reported below all come from one sample, sequenced in a study of T-cell reconstitution after alpha-beta-depleted transplantation in children. It was with unique molecular identifiers that the TCRbeta library was prepared. TCRdb passed the PCR reads through MiXCR, listing each CDR3 protein once. The data show around 440,000 distinct CDR3 sequences, 8% to 11% seen once. The sample was PBMCs, taken before TCRalphabeta/CD19-depleted stem cell transplant. The receptors here all came from a child aged 2-15 years with inherited bone marrow failure, due to receive a stem cell transplant.

The genes are TRBV29-1 and TRBJ1-3, with 7 bases lining up with TRBD1. Germline V gene sequence: CDR1 SQVTM, CDR2 ANQGSEA. This CDR3 is 13 amino acids long. The V segment lost 6 bases and the J segment 4 bases; nucleotides outside the gene matches: 6. The CDR3 here is CSVAPGQGNTIYF. The CDR3 bases are TGCAGCGTCGCACCGGGACAGGGAAACACCATATATTTT. The variable domain in full, completed from reference TRBV29-1 and TRBJ1-3, reads SAVISQKPSRDICQRGTSLTIQCQVDSQVTMMFWYRQQPGQSLTLIATANQGSEATYESGFVIDKFPISRPNLTFSTLTVSNMSPEDSSIYLCSVAPGQGNTIYFGEGSWLTVV.

This clonotype was recorded a few times. The gene calls are TRBV20-1 and TRBJ2-7; D possibly uses TRBD1 or TRBD2 (7 bases each). This CDR3 region has 14 residues. Germline values: CDR1 DFQATT, CDR2 SNEGSKA (reference sequence). V lost 6 bases, J lost 0 bases, and 15 bases lay in between. The CDR3 bases are TGCAGTGCGGAGGGGGCGGGAGTCTCCTACGAGCAGTACTTC. Protein: CSAEGAGVSYEQYF.

This clonotype came up many times. The V and J genes are TRBV11-2 and TRBJ2-1; D not resolved. Germline-derived CDR1 and CDR2 are SGHAT and FQNNGV. This CDR3 has 15 residues. Trimming cost V 1 base and J 2 bases, with 9 bases left between them. CDR3 nucleotides: TGTGCCAGCAGCTTAGGTCCTACGACCTACAATGAGCAGTTCTTC. It is translated as CASSLGPTTYNEQFF. Drawing the rest from reference TRBV11-2 and TRBJ2-1, the complete variable domain is EAGVAQSPRYKIIEKRQSVAFWCNPISGHATLYWYQQILGQGPKLLIQFQNNGVVDDSQLPKDRFSAERLKGVDSTLKIQPAKLEDSAVYLCASSLGPTTYNEQFFGPGTRLTVL.

The chain employs TRBV6-2 or TRBV6-3 and TRBJ2-1; 7 nucleotides match TRBD2. CDR1 and CDR2 (germline): MNHEY, SVGEGT. V lost 2 bases and J lost 1; bases outside the gene matches: 8. This CDR3 is built from 17 residues. The CDR3 is CASSYGRREISYNEQFF. For the CDR3, the DNA is TGTGCCAGCAGTTACGGGAGGCGGGAGATATCCTACAATGAGCAGTTCTTC.

Only a few counts were recorded for this clonotype. The chain combines TRBV5-1 with TRBJ2-7, with D tentatively TRBD2 (6 bases). CDR1 and CDR2 (germline): SGHRS, YFSETQ. The CDR3 contains 16 residues. V shed 2 bases and J shed 4 bases, with 19 bases lying between them. CDR3 nucleotides: TGCGCCAGCAGCTTCGCACGGGGGAGCTCCTATTACGAGCAGTACTTC. Translating gives CASSFARGSSYYEQYF.

This clonotype was recorded many times. J is TRBJ2-1 and V is TRBV2, with 10 bases lining up with TRBD2. V gave up 0 bases and J gave up 4 bases; unmatched junction bases: 12. There are 19 residues in the CDR3. Germline CDR1 and CDR2: SNHLY and FYNNEI. DNA for the CDR3: TGTGCCAGCAGTGAAGCGCTTGGGGCTAGCGGGAGCGGGTACAATGAGCAGTTCTTC. Residues: CASSEALGASGSGYNEQFF.

This clonotype was seen only a few times. The V and J genes are TRBV30 and TRBJ1-3; TRBD1 agrees at 7 bases. The CDR3 is 15 amino acids. Trimming took 5 bases from V and 1 from J; bases not matched to a gene: 8. Germline V CDR1 and CDR2: GTSNPN, SVGIG (reference sequence). The CDR3: CAWERQGGSGNTIYF. The DNA of the CDR3 is TGTGCCTGGGAACGACAGGGTGGATCTGGAAACACCATATATTTT.

This clonotype came up many times. The chain joins TRBV7-2 to TRBJ2-1, with 8 bases aligning to TRBD2. Germline V gene data show CDR1 as SGHTA and CDR2 as FQGNSA. This CDR3 spans 16 amino acids. V lost 0 bases, J lost 8 bases, and 9 bases stayed unmatched. The CDR3 DNA is TGTGCCAGCAGCTTAGCGGCGGCTAGCGGGTCCCATGAGCAGTTCTTC. Its protein product is CASSLAAASGSHEQFF.

Ten or more counts support this clonotype. The chain uses TRBV4-3 and TRBJ2-3; D is perhaps TRBD2 (6 bases). The CDR3 runs 14 residues. Germline V gives CDR1 LGHNA, CDR2 YSLEER. V lost 0 bases and J 11 bases, leaving 15 bases between the germline ends. CDR3 protein: CASSQDARGIKQYF. CDR3 nucleotides: TGCGCCAGCAGCCAAGATGCCCGCGGGATTAAGCAGTATTTT.

This clonotype was seen a few times. The genes are TRBV20-1 and TRBJ2-7; 8 bases fit TRBD2. In germline, CDR1 is DFQATT, CDR2 SNEGSKA (reference sequence). The CDR3 runs 13 residues. Losses at the gene ends were 6 bases for V and 2 bases for J; bases not matched to a gene: 6. Here the CDR3 reads CSATLAGPYEQYF. The CDR3 DNA is TGCAGTGCCACTCTAGCGGGCCCCTACGAGCAGTACTTC.

The gene calls are TRBV3-1 and TRBJ2-2; weak D call: TRBD2 (6 bases). The CDR3 extends over 14 amino acids. Trimming stripped 8 bases from V and 1 base from J, with 11 bases between. CDR1 is LGHDT, CDR2 YNNKEL, per germline (reference sequence). For the CDR3, the DNA is TGTGCCAGCTTGGGGACTTTGAACACCGGGGAGCTGTTTTTT. Protein sequence: CASLGTLNTGELFF.

The genes are TRBV10-3 and TRBJ2-1; 8 bases align to TRBD2. The germline CDR1 and CDR2 sequences are ENHRY and SYGVKD. This CDR3 spans 15 amino acids. With V trimmed by 6 bases and J by 4 bases, 8 bases remained unmatched. CDR3 region: CAIRPLASGYNEQFF. The CDR3 DNA reads TGTGCCATCAGACCTTTGGCTAGCGGGTACAATGAGCAGTTCTTC.

This clonotype was recorded many times. CDR3 region: CASSQARGSQQETQYF. CDR3 nucleotide sequence: TGTGCCAGCAGCCAAGCTAGGGGTAGCCAACAAGAGACCCAGTACTTC. The V gene is TRBV3-1, the J gene TRBJ2-5, with D tentatively TRBD1 (5 bases). The germline CDR1 and CDR2 sequences are LGHDT and YNNKEL (reference sequence). The V end was cut by 1 base, the J end by 2 bases, with 14 bases between. The CDR3 consists of 16 residues.

This clonotype was counted between two and nine times. J is TRBJ2-5 and V is TRBV6-2 or TRBV6-3; 14 nucleotides match TRBD2. The CDR3 is 16 amino acids. Trimming at V came to 5 bases and at J to 4 bases, leaving 6 bases not matched to a gene. Germline V gene data show CDR1 as MNHEY and CDR2 as SVGEGT. The CDR3 DNA reads TGTGCCAGCAGTCCGGGACTAGCGGGAGCGGGAGAGACCCAGTACTTC. Translation: CASSPGLAGAGETQYF.

This clonotype was recorded at least ten times. The chain employs TRBV20-1 and TRBJ2-1; TRBD2 matches at 7 bases. V shed 3 bases, J shed 5 bases, and the junction held 13 bases outside the gene matches. Germline V gene lookup returns CDR1 DFQATT and CDR2 SNEGSKA (reference sequence). The CDR3 is 16 amino acids. CDR3 in amino acids: CSARDPASGNHNEQFF. As DNA, the CDR3 is TGCAGTGCTAGGGACCCTGCCAGCGGGAACCACAATGAGCAGTTCTTC.

This clonotype has only a few counts. The chain has TRBV7-6 and TRBJ2-7, with TRBD1 as a possible D gene (6 bases). V was pared by 2 bases and J by 3 bases, with 11 bases between. The germline gives CDR1 SGHVS, CDR2 FNYEAQ. The CDR3 is 14 amino acids. CDR3 region: CASSLSGEYYEQYF. CDR3 DNA sequence: TGTGCCAGCAGCTTATCAGGGGAGTACTACGAGCAGTACTTC.

This clonotype has ten or more counts. Here the CDR3 reads CASSLAGGDEKLFF. In DNA, the CDR3 is TGTGCCAGCAGCTTAGCCGGGGGGGATGAAAAACTGTTTTTT. The chain couples TRBV7-9 to TRBJ1-4; maybe TRBD1 (5 bases). Deletions cut 0 bases from V and 6 bases from J, with 8 bases between. The germline V gene has CDR1 SEHNR and CDR2 FQNEAQ (reference sequence). This CDR3 contains 14 residues.

There are many counts of this clonotype. CDR3 in DNA: TGTGCCAGCAGGGGGGGGGCCCCTAACTATGGCTACACCTTC. Translation gives CASRGGAPNYGYTF. The V and J genes are TRBV28 and TRBJ1-2; tentative D call: TRBD1 (6 bases). The CDR3 is 14 amino acids. CDR1 and CDR2 (germline): MDHEN, SYDVKM. The V gene lost 6 bases and the J gene lost 0 bases, with 11 bases spanning the gap.

This clonotype was found many times. The chain joins TRBV12-3 or TRBV12-4 to TRBJ2-3, with D possibly TRBD1 on 6 matching bases. The CDR3 runs to 17 residues. The V and J ends lost 4 bases and 2 bases respectively, with 19 bases between them. CDR3 region: CASSSSPTGTFTDTQYF. The CDR3 DNA is TGTGCCAGCAGTTCTTCCCCGACAGGAACTTTCACAGATACGCAGTATTTT.

In this sample, this clonotype turned up many times. In DNA form, the CDR3 reads TGTGCCAGCAGTCATCGTTCTAGTGGCGGGGATACGCAGTATTTT. This encodes CASSHRSSGGDTQYF. The V gene is TRBV27, the J gene TRBJ2-3; possibly TRBD2 for D (5 bases). CDR3 length equals 15 residues. Germline V gene lookup returns CDR1 MNHEY and CDR2 SMNVEV (reference sequence). The V gene lost 5 bases and the J gene lost 6 bases, with 18 bases spanning the gap.

The table lists this clonotype with many counts. The V call is TRBV12-3 or TRBV12-4, the J call TRBJ2-2; no clear D. The CDR3 sequence is 16 residues long. V lost 2 bases, J lost 0 bases, and 10 bases lay in between. CDR3 in amino acids: CASSLLFYPNTGELFF. CDR3 bases: TGTGCCAGCAGTTTACTTTTTTACCCGAACACCGGGGAGCTGTTTTTT.

The V call is TRBV12-3 or TRBV12-4, the J call TRBJ1-2, with a tentative D call TRBD1 (5 bases). The length of the CDR3 is 11 residues. Trimming took off 4 bases at V and 9 bases at J, with 9 bases between the two ends. CDR3 region: CASSSGGSYTF. As DNA, the CDR3 is TGTGCCAGCAGTTCTGGGGGGAGCTACACCTTC.

The table lists this clonotype with many counts. The chain carries TRBV19 and TRBJ1-1; possible D gene TRBD1, 5 bases. Germline CDR1 and CDR2: LNHDA and SQIVND (reference sequence). CDR3 length: 12 residues. V was shortened by 5 bases and J by 5 bases, with 9 bases between the two germline ends. CDR3 bases: TGTGCCAGTAGTTTCAGGGAGACTGAAGCTTTCTTT. It codes for CASSFRETEAFF. Filled out from reference TRBV19 and TRBJ1-1, the complete variable domain reads DGGITQSPKYLFRKEGQNVTLSCEQNLNHDAMYWYRQDPGQGLRLIYYSQIVNDFQKGDIAEGYSVSREKKESFPLTVTSAQKNPTAFYLCASSFRETEAFFGQGTRLTVV.

This clonotype was seen more than once but under ten times. A junction boundary mismatches the germline segment, possibly from a read error. The chain has TRBV20-1 and TRBJ2-2, with 7 bases aligning to TRBD2. The CDR3 consists of 16 residues. Germline CDR1 reads DFQATT; CDR2 reads SNEGSKA (reference sequence). The CDR3 protein is CCARDRRREWAGELFF. The DNA for the CDR3 is TGCTGTGCTAGAGATCGGCGGCGGGAGTGGGCCGGGGAGCTGTTTTTT.

The sample holds many counts of this clonotype. The rearrangement links TRBV14 to TRBJ2-5; D remains unclear. The CDR3 loop spans 11 amino acids. From germline, CDR1 is SGHDN and CDR2 FVKESK. V lost 1 base and J lost 7, with 4 bases in between. The CDR3 DNA is TGTGCCAGCAGCCAAGGGGGGACCCAGTACTTC. As protein: CASSQGGTQYF.